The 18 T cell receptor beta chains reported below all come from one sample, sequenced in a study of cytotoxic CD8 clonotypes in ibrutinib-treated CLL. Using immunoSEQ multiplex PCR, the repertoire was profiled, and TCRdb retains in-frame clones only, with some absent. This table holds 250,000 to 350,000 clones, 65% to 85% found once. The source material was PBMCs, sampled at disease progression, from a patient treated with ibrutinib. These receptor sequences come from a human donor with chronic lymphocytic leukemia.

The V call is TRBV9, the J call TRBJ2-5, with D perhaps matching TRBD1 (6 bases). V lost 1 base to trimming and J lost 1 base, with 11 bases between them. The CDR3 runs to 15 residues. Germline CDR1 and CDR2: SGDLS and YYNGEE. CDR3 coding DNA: TGTGCCAGCAGCGTATCGGGACAAATCCAAGAGACCCAGTACTTC. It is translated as CASSVSGQIQETQYF.

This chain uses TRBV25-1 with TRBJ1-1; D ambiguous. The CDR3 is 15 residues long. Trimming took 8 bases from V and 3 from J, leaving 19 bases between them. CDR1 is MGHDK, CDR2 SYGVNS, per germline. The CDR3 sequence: CASPGELWWDTEAFF. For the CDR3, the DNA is TGTGCCAGCCCGGGAGAGCTCTGGTGGGACACTGAAGCTTTCTTT.

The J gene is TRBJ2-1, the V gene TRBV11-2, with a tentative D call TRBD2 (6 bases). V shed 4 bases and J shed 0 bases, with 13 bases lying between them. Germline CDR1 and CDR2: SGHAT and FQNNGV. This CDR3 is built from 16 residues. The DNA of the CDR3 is TGTGCCAGCAGCTCACACCGGGAGAGCTCCTACAATGAGCAGTTCTTC. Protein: CASSSHRESSYNEQFF. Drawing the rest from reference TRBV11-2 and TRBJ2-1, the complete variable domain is EAGVAQSPRYKIIEKRQSVAFWCNPISGHATLYWYQQILGQGPKLLIQFQNNGVVDDSQLPKDRFSAERLKGVDSTLKIQPAKLEDSAVYLCASSSHRESSYNEQFFGPGTRLTVL.

The CDR3 nucleotides read TGTGCCAGCAGCGCGAGGGCTTCTGGGGCCAACGTCCTGACTTTC. This gives the protein CASSARASGANVLTF. The chain links TRBV9 to TRBJ2-6; possibly TRBD2 for D (5 bases). The CDR3 contains 15 residues. The V end was cut by 3 bases, the J end by 1 base, with 8 bases between. The germline V gene has CDR1 SGDLS and CDR2 YYNGEE.

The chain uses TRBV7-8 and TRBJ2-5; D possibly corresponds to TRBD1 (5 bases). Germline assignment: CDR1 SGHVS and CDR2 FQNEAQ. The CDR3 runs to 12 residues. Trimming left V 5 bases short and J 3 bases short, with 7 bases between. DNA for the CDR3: TGTGCCAGCAGCCGACAGAAAGAGACCCAGTACTTC. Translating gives CASSRQKETQYF. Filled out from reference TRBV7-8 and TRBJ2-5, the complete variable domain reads GAGVSQSPRYKVAKRGQDVALRCDPISGHVSLFWYQQALGQGPEFLTYFQNEAQLDKSGLPSDRFFAERPEGSVSTLKIQRTQQEDSAVYLCASSRQKETQYFGPGTRLLVL.

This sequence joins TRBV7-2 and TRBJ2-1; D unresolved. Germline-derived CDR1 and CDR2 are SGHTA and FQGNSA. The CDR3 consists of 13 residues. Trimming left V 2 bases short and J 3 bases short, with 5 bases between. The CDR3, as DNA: TGTGCCAGCAGCTTAACGGGCTACAATGAGCAGTTCTTC. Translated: CASSLTGYNEQFF.

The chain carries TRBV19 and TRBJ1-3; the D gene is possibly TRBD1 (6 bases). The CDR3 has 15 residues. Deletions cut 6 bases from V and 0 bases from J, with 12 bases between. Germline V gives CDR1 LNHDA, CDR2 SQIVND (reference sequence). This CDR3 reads CASRIQGYSGNTIYF. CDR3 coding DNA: TGTGCCAGTAGGATCCAGGGGTACTCTGGAAACACCATATATTTT.

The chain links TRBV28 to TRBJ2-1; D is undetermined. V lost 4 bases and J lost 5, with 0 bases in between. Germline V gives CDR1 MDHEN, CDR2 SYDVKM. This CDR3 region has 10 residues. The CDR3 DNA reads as TGTGCCAGCAGTTACAATGAGCAGTTCTTC. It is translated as CASSYNEQFF. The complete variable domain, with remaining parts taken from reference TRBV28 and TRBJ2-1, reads DVKVTQSSRYLVKRTGEKVFLECVQDMDHENMFWYRQDPGLGLRLIYFSYDVKMKEKGDIPEGYSVSREKKERFSLILESASTNQTSMYLCASSYNEQFFGPGTRLTVL.

CDR3 amino acids: CASSMSSGSYNEQFF. The CDR3 coding sequence is TGTGCCAGTAGTATGTCTAGCGGGAGCTACAATGAGCAGTTCTTC. The chain is built from TRBV19 and TRBJ2-1; 10 bases map to TRBD2. Germline assignment: CDR1 LNHDA and CDR2 SQIVND (reference sequence). V dropped 3 bases and J dropped 3; count of bases not matched to a gene: 2. The CDR3 loop spans 15 amino acids.

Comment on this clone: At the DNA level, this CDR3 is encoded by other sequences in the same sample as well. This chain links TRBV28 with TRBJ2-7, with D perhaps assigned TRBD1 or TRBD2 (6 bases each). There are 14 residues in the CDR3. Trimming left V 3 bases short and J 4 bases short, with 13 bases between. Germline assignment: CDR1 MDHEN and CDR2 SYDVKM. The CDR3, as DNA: TGTGCCAGCAGTTTTGGGGGGCTTGTGTACGAGCAGTACTTC. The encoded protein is CASSFGGLVYEQYF.

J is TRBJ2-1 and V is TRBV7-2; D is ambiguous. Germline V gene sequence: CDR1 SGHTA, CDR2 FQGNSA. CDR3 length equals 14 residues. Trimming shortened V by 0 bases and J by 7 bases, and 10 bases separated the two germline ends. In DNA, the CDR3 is TGTGCCAGCAGCTTAGCCCGTGGCAAGAATGAGCAGTTCTTC. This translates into CASSLARGKNEQFF.

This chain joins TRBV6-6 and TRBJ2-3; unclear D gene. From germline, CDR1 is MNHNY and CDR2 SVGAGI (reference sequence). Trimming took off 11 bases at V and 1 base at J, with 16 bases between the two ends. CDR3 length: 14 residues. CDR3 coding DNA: TGTGCCCCCTTTGCGGACCATGGCACAGATACGCAGTATTTT. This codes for CAPFADHGTDTQYF.

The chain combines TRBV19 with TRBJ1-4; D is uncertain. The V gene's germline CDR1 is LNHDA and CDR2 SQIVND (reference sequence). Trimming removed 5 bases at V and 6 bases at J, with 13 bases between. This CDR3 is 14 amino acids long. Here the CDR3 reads CASSPETHYEKLFF. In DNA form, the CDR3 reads TGTGCCAGTAGTCCGGAGACACACTATGAAAAACTGTTTTTT.

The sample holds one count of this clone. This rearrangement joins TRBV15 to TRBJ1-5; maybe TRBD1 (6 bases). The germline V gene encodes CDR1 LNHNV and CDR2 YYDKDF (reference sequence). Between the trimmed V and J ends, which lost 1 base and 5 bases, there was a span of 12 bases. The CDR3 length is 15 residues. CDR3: CATSRGGQSYQPQHF. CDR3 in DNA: TGTGCCACCAGCAGAGGTGGACAGTCCTATCAGCCCCAGCATTTT.

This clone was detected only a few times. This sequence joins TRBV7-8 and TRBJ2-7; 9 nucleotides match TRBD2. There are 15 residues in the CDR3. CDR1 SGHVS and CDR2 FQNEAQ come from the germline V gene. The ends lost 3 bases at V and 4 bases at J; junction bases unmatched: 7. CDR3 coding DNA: TGTGCCAGCAGCTTGATGCTAGCGGGGACTTACGAGCAGTACTTC. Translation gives CASSLMLAGTYEQYF.

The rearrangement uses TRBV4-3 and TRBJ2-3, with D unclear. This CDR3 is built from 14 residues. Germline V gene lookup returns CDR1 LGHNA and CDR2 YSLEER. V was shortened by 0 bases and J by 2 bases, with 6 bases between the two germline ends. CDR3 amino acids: CASSQEGNTDTQYF. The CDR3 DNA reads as TGCGCCAGCAGCCAAGAAGGCAACACAGATACGCAGTATTTT.

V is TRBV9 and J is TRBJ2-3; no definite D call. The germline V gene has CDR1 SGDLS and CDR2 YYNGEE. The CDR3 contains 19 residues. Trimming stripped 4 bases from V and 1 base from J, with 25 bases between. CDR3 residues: CASSLLPGSSPSRTDTQYF. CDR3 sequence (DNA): TGTGCCAGCAGCCTCCTTCCCGGTTCGAGCCCCTCTCGCACAGATACGCAGTATTTT.

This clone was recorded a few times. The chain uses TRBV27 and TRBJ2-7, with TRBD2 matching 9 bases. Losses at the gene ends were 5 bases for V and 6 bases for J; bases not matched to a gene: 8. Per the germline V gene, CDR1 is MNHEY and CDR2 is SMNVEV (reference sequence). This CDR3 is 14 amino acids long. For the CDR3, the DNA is TGTGCCAGCAGTCTACTAGCGGGTTATTCCGAGCAGTACTTC. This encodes CASSLLAGYSEQYF.